These 31 T cell receptor beta chains share one sample of origin, sequenced in a study of radiotherapy plus CTLA-4 blockade in lung cancer. Libraries were prepared by immunoSEQ multiplex PCR; TCRdb keeps only in-frame clonotypes and omits some of them. The table records roughly 80,000 clones, more than 60% of them present only once. The sequenced sample was peripheral blood, obtained from a patient treated with radiotherapy plus ipilimumab. These receptors were taken from a human donor with non-small cell lung cancer who had a partial response to radiotherapy plus ipilimumab. Some clones in this sample may be carry-over from other donors' samples.

This chain links TRBV11-2 with TRBJ1-2; D might be TRBD1 (5 bases). Germline values: CDR1 SGHAT, CDR2 FQNNGV. This CDR3 region has 13 residues. Trimming took off 2 bases at V and 4 bases at J, with 8 bases between the two ends. CDR3 in amino acids: CASSLSGPYGYTF. The CDR3 bases are TGTGCCAGCAGCTTATCAGGGCCCTATGGCTACACCTTC.

This chain connects TRBV11-2 to TRBJ2-1; D gene uncertain. The CDR3 has 11 amino acids. V was trimmed by 5 bases and J by 7 bases, leaving 6 bases between them. Germline CDR1 SGHAT, CDR2 FQNNGV. CDR3 sequence (DNA): TGTGCCAGCAGCCCCTTAAATGAGCAGTTCTTC. This encodes CASSPLNEQFF.

This chain uses TRBV5-5 with TRBJ2-5, with 7 bases identical to TRBD1. Trimming at V came to 3 bases and at J to 1 base, leaving 6 bases not matched to a gene. Looked up from germline, CDR1 is SGHKS and CDR2 is YYEKEE (reference sequence). The CDR3 spans 15 residues. The DNA for the CDR3 is TGTGCCAGCAGCTCTCAGGGGACAGTCCAAGAGACCCAGTACTTC. This encodes CASSSQGTVQETQYF. Together with reference TRBV5-5 and TRBJ2-5, the CDR3 gives the full variable domain: DAGVTQSPTHLIKTRGQQVTLRCSPISGHKSVSWYQQVLGQGPQFIFQYYEKEERGRGNFPDRFSARQFPNYSSELNVNALLLGDSALYLCASSSQGTVQETQYFGPGTRLLVL.

On this clone itself: Within the sample, other DNA sequences also encode this same CDR3. The chain has TRBV18 and TRBJ2-2; the match to TRBD1 covers 10 bases. V shed 2 bases and J 4 bases; nucleotides not matched to a gene: 1. The CDR3 has 15 residues. Germline values: CDR1 KGHSH, CDR2 LQKENI. CDR3 DNA sequence: TGTGCCAGCTCACCAAGGACAGGGGGCACCGGGGAGCTGTTTTTT. Translating it yields CASSPRTGGTGELFF.

The V and J genes are TRBV7-9 and TRBJ2-5; tentative D call: TRBD2 (5 bases). Germline CDR1 reads SEHNR; CDR2 reads FQNEAQ (reference sequence). Deletions cut 5 bases from V and 1 base from J, with 11 bases between. The CDR3 is made up of 14 amino acids. The CDR3 loop is CASSPRATQETQYF. For the CDR3, the DNA is TGTGCCAGCAGCCCGAGGGCGACCCAAGAGACCCAGTACTTC.

CDR3 sequence (DNA): TGTGCCAGCAGCTTCGGGGGTCCCGAGCAGTACTTC. Encoded protein: CASSFGGPEQYF. The chain carries TRBV5-6 and TRBJ2-7; possibly TRBD2 for D (6 bases). The V and J ends lost 2 bases and 6 bases respectively, with 9 bases between them. The CDR3 has 12 residues. Germline V gives CDR1 SGHDT, CDR2 YYEEEE.

The V gene is TRBV20-1, the J gene TRBJ2-3, with 9 positions matching TRBD1. The junction had 4 bases not matched to a gene; V was cut back by 1 base and J by 14 bases. This CDR3 has 11 residues. Germline CDR1 is DFQATT and CDR2 is SNEGSKA (reference sequence). The CDR3 nucleotides are TGCAGTGCTAGAGGGGGACAGGGTTCGTATTTT. It translates to CSARGGQGSYF.

The chain carries TRBV5-1 and TRBJ1-2; D ambiguous. Trimming took 1 base from V and 3 from J, leaving 10 bases between them. In germline, CDR1 is SGHRS, CDR2 YFSETQ. This CDR3 region has 14 residues. The chain's CDR3 is CASSLRFGDYGYTF. For the CDR3, the DNA is TGCGCCAGCAGCTTGAGATTCGGAGACTATGGCTACACCTTC.

This clone occurred once. V and J are TRBV27 and TRBJ2-7, with unresolved D. The germline V gene encodes CDR1 MNHEY and CDR2 SMNVEV (reference sequence). V shed 3 bases and J shed 2 bases, with 11 bases lying between them. The CDR3 length is 14 residues. The chain's CDR3 is CASSFRSRTYEQYF. In DNA, the CDR3 is TGTGCCAGCAGTTTTAGGAGTCGGACCTACGAGCAGTACTTC.

The gene calls are TRBV9 and TRBJ2-3; 10 bases fit TRBD2. This CDR3 comprises 16 residues. V gave up 4 bases and J gave up 3 bases; unmatched junction bases: 8. The germline V gene has CDR1 SGDLS and CDR2 YYNGEE. For the CDR3, the DNA is TGTGCCAGCAGCCCAGAGCGGGGGGGCGGAACAGATACGCAGTATTTT. The encoded protein is CASSPERGGGTDTQYF.

CDR3 in amino acids: CASRPNDGPRLAGVYEQYF. The CDR3 bases are TGTGCAAGTCGTCCTAACGACGGGCCCAGACTAGCGGGAGTTTACGAGCAGTACTTC. This sequence joins TRBV12-2 and TRBJ2-7; the table's D call, TRBD2, has no DNA check behind it. TRBV12-2 is a recognized pseudogene. The CDR3 totals 19 residues.

The chain has TRBV9 and TRBJ1-2, with TRBD1 identical over 10 bases. V shed 4 bases, J shed 6 bases, and the junction held 15 bases outside the gene matches. This CDR3 region has 17 residues. The germline CDR1 and CDR2 sequences are SGDLS and YYNGEE. CDR3 DNA: TGTGCCAGCAGCTCTACCTCCTTTTGGACAGGGGGAGATGGCTACACCTTC. Protein sequence: CASSSTSFWTGGDGYTF.

The chain carries TRBV6-5 and TRBJ1-1; D not resolved. Germline CDR1 is MNHEY and CDR2 is SVGAGI. Trimming left V 2 bases short and J 3 bases short, with 16 bases between. CDR3 size: 16 residues. The CDR3 nucleotides are TGTGCCAGCAGTTACCGTCTGAGGGCGAGGGACACTGAAGCTTTCTTT. It translates to CASSYRLRARDTEAFF.

The CDR3 region has the DNA TGTGCCAGCAGTCCAGCTAGCGGACTCACAGATACGCAGTATTTT. Translated: CASSPASGLTDTQYF. The rearrangement links TRBV27 to TRBJ2-3; 7 positions match TRBD2. V trimming: 5 bases; J trimming: 2 bases; junction bases outside the gene matches: 7. The length of the CDR3 is 15 residues. CDR1 is MNHEY, CDR2 SMNVEV, per germline (reference sequence).

The chain combines TRBV11-1 with TRBJ1-1; D remains unclear. Germline CDR1 and CDR2: SGHAT and FQDESV (reference sequence). CDR3 size: 18 residues. The ends were cut back, 6 bases at V and 3 bases at J, with 26 bases in the middle. CDR3 in DNA: TGTGCCAGCAGTCCTATACGGAGACGTGGGAGGGAGGACACTGAAGCTTTCTTT. Amino acids: CASSPIRRRGREDTEAFF.

The chain employs TRBV28 and TRBJ2-2, with 8 bases that match TRBD1. With 7 bases clipped from V and 7 bases from J, the junction kept 5 bases outside the gene matches. The length of the CDR3 is 13 residues. CDR1 MDHEN and CDR2 SYDVKM come from the germline V gene. The CDR3 loop is CASTAGGNGELFF. CDR3 in DNA: TGTGCCAGCACAGCAGGGGGCAACGGGGAGCTGTTTTTT.

The gene calls are TRBV5-1 and TRBJ1-1; no definite D call. The length of the CDR3 is 13 residues. V was shortened by 5 bases and J by 3 bases, with 11 bases between the two germline ends. Germline CDR1 is SGHRS and CDR2 is YFSETQ. The CDR3 nucleotides read TGCGCCAGCAGACCGGGTGGCGACACTGAAGCTTTCTTT. It yields the protein CASRPGGDTEAFF. Full variable domain (remainder filled in from reference TRBV5-1 and TRBJ1-1): KAGVTQTPRYLIKTRGQQVTLSCSPISGHRSVSWYQQTPGQGLQFLFEYFSETQRNKGNFPGRFSGRQFSNSRSEMNVSTLELGDSALYLCASRPGGDTEAFFGQGTRLTVV.

This clone has just a few counts. The CDR3 loop reads CASSDQHWGGKTEAFF. The CDR3 DNA is TGTGCCAGCAGCGACCAGCATTGGGGGGGAAAGACTGAAGCTTTCTTT. The rearrangement links TRBV7-2 to TRBJ1-1, with D perhaps matching TRBD1 (5 bases). This CDR3 is built from 16 residues. Germline CDR1 is SGHTA and CDR2 is FQGNSA. V lost 5 bases and J 5 bases, leaving 21 bases between the germline ends.

This chain connects TRBV30 to TRBJ1-5, with 8 nucleotides matching TRBD1. After removal of 4 bases from V and 1 base from J, the junction contained 0 bases not matched to a gene. The V gene's germline CDR1 is GTSNPN and CDR2 SVGIG (reference sequence). The CDR3 spans 13 residues. The CDR3 bases are TGTGCCTGGAACAGGGGGAGCAATCAGCCCCAGCATTTT. It yields the protein CAWNRGSNQPQHF.

CDR3 protein: CASSITGSNEKLFF. The CDR3 DNA reads as TGTGCCAGCAGCATAACAGGTTCTAATGAAAAACTGTTTTTT. The chain has TRBV28 and TRBJ1-4, with a tentative D call TRBD1 (5 bases). CDR1 is MDHEN and CDR2 is SYDVKM in the germline V gene. Deletions cut 6 bases from V and 3 bases from J, with 11 bases between. The CDR3 sequence is 14 residues long.

The chain combines TRBV6-5 with TRBJ1-2; D is possibly TRBD1 (5 bases). The CDR3 consists of 14 residues. V lost 5 bases and J lost 3, with 13 bases in between. Germline lookup yields CDR1 MNHEY and CDR2 SVGAGI. In DNA form, the CDR3 reads TGTGCCAGCAGTGAAGTCGGGGGAGACTATGGCTACACCTTC. It is translated as CASSEVGGDYGYTF.

The V and J genes are TRBV9 and TRBJ2-1; 7 nucleotides agree with TRBD2. The junction had 7 bases not matched to a gene; V was cut back by 0 bases and J by 7 bases. The germline gives CDR1 SGDLS, CDR2 YYNGEE. The CDR3 extends over 15 amino acids. The CDR3 is CASSVAGSRENEQFF. The CDR3 DNA reads as TGTGCCAGCAGCGTAGCAGGCTCGCGGGAGAATGAGCAGTTCTTC.

The chain joins TRBV18 to TRBJ1-5; perhaps TRBD1 as D (6 bases). Germline V gene sequence: CDR1 KGHSH, CDR2 LQKENI. The CDR3 has 15 residues. V dropped 1 base and J dropped 5 bases, with 12 bases sitting between them. Here the CDR3 DNA reads TGTGCCAGCTCACCACACAACAGGGAAGATCAGCCCCAGCATTTT. Translation: CASSPHNREDQPQHF. The full variable domain, rest sourced from reference TRBV18 and TRBJ1-5, is NAGVMQNPRHLVRRRGQEARLRCSPMKGHSHVYWYRQLPEEGLKFMVYLQKENIIDESGMPKERFSAEFPKEGPSILRIQQVVRGDSAAYFCASSPHNREDQPQHFGDGTRLSIL.

V usage is TRBV4-2 and J usage is TRBJ2-1, with TRBD2 matching over 15 bases. Per the germline V gene, CDR1 is LGHNA and CDR2 is YNFKEQ. Trimming cost V 2 bases and J 7 bases; bases outside gene matches: 9. The CDR3 contains 18 residues. CDR3 residues: CASSQRTSGRAVGNEQFF. CDR3 coding DNA: TGTGCCAGCAGCCAACGGACTAGCGGGAGGGCCGTCGGAAATGAGCAGTTCTTC.

This CDR3 is CSVTREYEQYF. The CDR3 DNA is TGCAGCGTTACGCGGGAGTACGAGCAGTACTTC. The J gene is TRBJ2-7, the V gene TRBV29-1; 7 nucleotides match TRBD2. The CDR3 is 11 residues long. V shed 5 bases, J shed 4 bases, and the junction held 2 bases outside the gene matches. Germline-derived CDR1 and CDR2 are SQVTM and ANQGSEA.

The chain is built from TRBV9 and TRBJ1-5; 9 bases match TRBD1. Germline V gene data show CDR1 as SGDLS and CDR2 as YYNGEE. J lost 5 bases, V lost 4 bases, and 4 bases had no gene match. The CDR3 totals 14 residues. CDR3 loop: CASSFRDRDQPQHF. The CDR3 DNA sequence: TGTGCCAGCAGCTTCCGGGACAGGGATCAGCCCCAGCATTTT. The full variable domain, its missing parts supplied by reference TRBV9 and TRBJ1-5, is DSGVTQTPKHLITATGQRVTLRCSPRSGDLSVYWYQQSLDQGLQFLIQYYNGEERAKGNILERFSAQQFPDLHSELNLSSLELGDSALYFCASSFRDRDQPQHFGDGTRLSIL.

The chain employs TRBV29-1 and TRBJ2-7; 8 bases map to TRBD1. After removal of 7 bases from V and 5 bases from J, the junction contained 7 bases not matched to a gene. CDR1 is SQVTM and CDR2 is ANQGSEA in the germline V gene. CDR3 length equals 12 residues. CDR3 in DNA: TGCAGCGGGGGCCAGGGGGCTGACGAGCAGTACTTC. This codes for CSGGQGADEQYF.

The V gene is TRBV7-2, the J gene TRBJ2-7; the match to TRBD1 covers 7 bases. Germline V gives CDR1 SGHTA, CDR2 FQGNSA. Trimming at V came to 1 base and at J to 5 bases, leaving 5 bases not matched to a gene. This CDR3 comprises 14 residues. CDR3 loop: CASSLVQGIDEQYF. Here the CDR3 DNA reads TGTGCCAGCAGCTTAGTACAGGGGATCGACGAGCAGTACTTC.

The chain uses TRBV18 and TRBJ1-2, with D tentatively TRBD1 (5 bases). Germline CDR1 reads KGHSH; CDR2 reads LQKENI. The length of the CDR3 is 15 residues. The ends were cut back, 5 bases at V and 0 bases at J, with 13 bases in the middle. The DNA of the CDR3 is TGTGCCAGCTCATTGACGACAGTAGCTAACTATGGCTACACCTTC. Its protein product is CASSLTTVANYGYTF.

The CDR3 reads CASSAGTGGADTQYF. The CDR3 region has the DNA TGCGCCAGCAGTGCCGGGACAGGGGGCGCAGATACGCAGTATTTT. The chain recombines TRBV10-1 with TRBJ2-3; 12 positions agree with TRBD1. The CDR3 totals 15 residues. V gave up 4 bases and J gave up 4 bases; unmatched junction bases: 3. Germline V CDR1 and CDR2: WNHNN, SYGVQD (reference sequence).

The V and J genes are TRBV7-7 and TRBJ2-5; a weak D match, TRBD2 (7 bases). Germline CDR1 is SSHAT and CDR2 is FNYEAQ (reference sequence). V lost 3 bases and J 5 bases, leaving 13 bases between the germline ends. The CDR3 consists of 14 residues. CDR3 nucleotide sequence: TGTGCCAGCAGCTTGAAGGGGGGGGAGGAGACCCAGTACTTC. This encodes CASSLKGGEETQYF.